The rows below give T cell receptor beta chains drawn from one sample of a study of monozygotic twins with cystic fibrosis. Assay used: immunoSEQ multiplex PCR; TCRdb lists only in-frame clones, some missing. The sample contains about 25,000 clones, 90% of which appear only once. Sequenced material: blood. The receptors originated from a girl aged 2-10 years with cystic fibrosis. CDR3s include the opening cysteine and the closing phenylalanine or tryptophan. The D gene is left open where the match is weak. Part of the rows lack a size; the others show once, few, many or a class for expanded clones.

clone_size: NA
v_call: TRBV6-4
j_call: TRBJ2-7
d_call: TRBD2
cdr3_aa: CASSDPSGGSYEQYF
cdr3_nt: TGTGCCAGCAGTGACCCTAGCGGGGGCTCCTACGAGCAGTACTTC

clone_size: few
v_call: TRBV6-4
j_call: TRBJ1-5
d_call: NA
cdr3_aa: CASRLRPQWPQHF
cdr3_nt: TGTGCCAGCAGGTTGAGGCCCCAGTGGCCCCAGCATTTT

clone_size: NA
v_call: TRBV14
j_call: TRBJ1-1
d_call: NA
cdr3_aa: CASSHRGVNTEAFF
cdr3_nt: TGTGCCAGCAGCCACCGAGGGGTGAACACTGAAGCTTTCTTT

clone_size: NA
v_call: TRBV5-4
j_call: TRBJ1-2
d_call: NA
cdr3_aa: CASSLVEGQYGYTF
cdr3_nt: TGTGCCAGCAGCTTGGTAGAGGGGCAGTATGGCTACACCTTC

clone_size: NA
v_call: TRBV10-2
j_call: TRBJ1-2
d_call: TRBD1
cdr3_aa: CASSRDRGNYGYTF
cdr3_nt: TGCGCCAGCAGCCGGGACAGGGGTAACTATGGCTACACCTTC

clone_size: once
v_call: TRBV5-8
j_call: TRBJ1-2
d_call: TRBD1
cdr3_aa: CASRTPGTGRFYGYTF
cdr3_nt: TGTGCCAGCAGGACCCCCGGGACAGGTCGCTTTTATGGCTACACCTTC

clone_size: NA
v_call: TRBV2
j_call: TRBJ2-4
d_call: NA
cdr3_aa: CASSDRGLAAKNIQYF
cdr3_nt: TGTGCCAGCAGTGATCGCGGGCTAGCAGCCAAAAACATTCAGTACTTC

clone_size: NA
v_call: TRBV10-1
j_call: TRBJ1-6
d_call: NA
cdr3_aa: CASRHYNSPLHF
cdr3_nt: TGCGCCAGCAGACACTATAATTCACCCCTCCACTTT

clone_size: NA
v_call: TRBV7-2
j_call: TRBJ1-3
d_call: NA
cdr3_aa: CASSYVRDIRNTIYF
cdr3_nt: TGTGCCAGCAGCTATGTCCGGGACATCCGAAACACCATATATTTT

clone_size: NA
v_call: TRBV9
j_call: TRBJ2-3
d_call: NA
cdr3_aa: CASSVSGFTDTQYF
cdr3_nt: TGTGCCAGCAGCGTTTCTGGATTCACAGATACGCAGTATTTT

clone_size: few
v_call: TRBV15
j_call: TRBJ1-6
d_call: NA
cdr3_aa: CATSRGGKDSSSPLHF
cdr3_nt: TGTGCCACCAGCAGAGGGGGTAAAGATTCGAGTTCACCCCTCCACTTT

clone_size: NA
v_call: TRBV2
j_call: TRBJ1-2
d_call: NA
cdr3_aa: CASSEWGEQGGYTF
cdr3_nt: TGTGCCAGCAGTGAATGGGGGGAACAGGGTGGCTACACCTTC

clone_size: NA
v_call: TRBV6-4
j_call: TRBJ1-2
d_call: NA
cdr3_aa: CASSSRNPNPPNYGYTF
cdr3_nt: TGTGCCAGCAGTTCCAGAAACCCCAATCCTCCTAACTATGGCTACACCTTC

clone_size: NA
v_call: TRBV7-9
j_call: TRBJ1-1
d_call: NA
cdr3_aa: CASSDYTGTEAFF
cdr3_nt: TGTGCCAGCAGCGACTACACAGGGACTGAAGCTTTCTTT

clone_size: once
v_call: TRBV30
j_call: TRBJ2-2
d_call: NA
cdr3_aa: CAWSVRWRGTTGELFF
cdr3_nt: TGTGCCTGGAGTGTAAGGTGGAGGGGCACGACCGGGGAGCTGTTTTTT

clone_size: once
v_call: TRBV5-6
j_call: TRBJ2-3
d_call: NA
cdr3_aa: CASSPQGGGTDTQYF
cdr3_nt: TGTGCCAGCAGCCCACAGGGGGGGGGCACAGATACGCAGTATTTT

clone_size: few
v_call: TRBV6-5
j_call: TRBJ2-2
d_call: TRBD1
cdr3_aa: CASTQNRGYTGELFF
cdr3_nt: TGTGCCAGCACACAGAACAGGGGTTATACCGGGGAGCTGTTTTTT

clone_size: NA
v_call: TRBV9
j_call: TRBJ2-1
d_call: NA
cdr3_aa: CASSVGRTVYNEQFF
cdr3_nt: TGTGCCAGCAGCGTAGGCAGGACCGTCTACAATGAGCAGTTCTTC

clone_size: NA
v_call: TRBV15
j_call: TRBJ1-2
d_call: TRBD1
cdr3_aa: CATSGPGQEMVYGYTF
cdr3_nt: TGTGCCACCAGCGGCCCGGGACAGGAGATGGTCTATGGCTACACCTTC

clone_size: NA
v_call: TRBV11-1
j_call: TRBJ2-7
d_call: NA
cdr3_aa: CASSLQAGPVYEQYF
cdr3_nt: TGTGCCAGCAGCTTACAGGCAGGACCAGTTTACGAGCAGTACTTC

clone_size: NA
v_call: TRBV30
j_call: TRBJ1-6
d_call: NA
cdr3_aa: CAWSVISSPLHF
cdr3_nt: TGTGCCTGGAGTGTAATTTCTTCACCCCTCCACTTT

clone_size: NA
v_call: TRBV7-7
j_call: TRBJ2-7
d_call: NA
cdr3_aa: CASSPSASGEQYF
cdr3_nt: TGTGCCAGCAGCCCGTCCGCGTCTGGCGAGCAGTACTTC

clone_size: NA
v_call: TRBV5-1
j_call: TRBJ1-4
d_call: NA
cdr3_aa: CASKGPHIKAKKLFF
cdr3_nt: TGCGCCAGCAAAGGTCCCCACATCAAGGCAAAAAAACTGTTTTTT

clone_size: NA
v_call: TRBV5-4
j_call: TRBJ2-5
d_call: TRBD2
cdr3_aa: CASGLSGGRETQYF
cdr3_nt: TGTGCCAGCGGGCTAAGCGGGGGGAGGGAGACCCAGTACTTC

clone_size: NA
v_call: TRBV7-2
j_call: TRBJ1-2
d_call: TRBD1
cdr3_aa: CASSPYGTEVYGYTF
cdr3_nt: TGTGCCAGCAGCCCCTACGGGACAGAGGTCTATGGCTACACCTTC

clone_size: NA
v_call: TRBV27
j_call: TRBJ1-1
d_call: NA
cdr3_aa: CASRPIQVTNTEAFF
cdr3_nt: TGTGCCAGCAGACCAATCCAGGTGACGAACACTGAAGCTTTCTTT

clone_size: NA
v_call: TRBV19
j_call: TRBJ1-3
d_call: NA
cdr3_aa: CASSIGIGGNTIYF
cdr3_nt: TGTGCCAGTAGTATTGGGATCGGTGGAAACACCATATATTTT

clone_size: NA
v_call: TRBV7-4
j_call: TRBJ1-2
d_call: NA
cdr3_aa: CASSLTALRPYNYGYTF
cdr3_nt: TGTGCCAGCAGCTTAACAGCCCTCAGGCCCTATAACTATGGCTACACCTTC

clone_size: NA
v_call: TRBV5-1
j_call: TRBJ2-5
d_call: NA
cdr3_aa: CASSPAEETQYF
cdr3_nt: TGCGCCAGCAGCCCGGCTGAAGAGACCCAGTACTTC

clone_size: NA
v_call: TRBV4-2
j_call: TRBJ2-2
d_call: TRBD2
cdr3_aa: CASSRLAGGRAGELFF
cdr3_nt: TGTGCCAGCAGCAGACTAGCGGGGGGTCGGGCCGGGGAGCTGTTTTTT

clone_size: NA
v_call: TRBV10-3
j_call: TRBJ2-1
d_call: TRBD2
cdr3_aa: CAISGEGWEQFF
cdr3_nt: TGTGCCATCAGTGGGGAGGGATGGGAGCAGTTCTTC

clone_size: NA
v_call: TRBV5-1
j_call: TRBJ1-3
d_call: TRBD1
cdr3_aa: CASSPSTGEDTIYF
cdr3_nt: TGCGCCAGCAGCCCATCGACAGGGGAGGACACCATATATTTT

clone_size: NA
v_call: TRBV4-3
j_call: TRBJ1-3
d_call: NA
cdr3_aa: CASSQGRRGAGGNTIYF
cdr3_nt: TGCGCCAGCAGCCAAGGACGGCGGGGGGCCGGGGGAAACACCATATATTTT

clone_size: NA
v_call: TRBV18
j_call: TRBJ2-7
d_call: TRBD1
cdr3_aa: CASSPPGQGRDEQYF
cdr3_nt: TGTGCCAGCTCACCCCCGGGACAGGGTCGGGACGAGCAGTACTTC

clone_size: NA
v_call: TRBV5-1
j_call: TRBJ1-1
d_call: NA
cdr3_aa: CASSLEEGSTEAFF
cdr3_nt: TGCGCCAGCAGCTTGGAAGAGGGGAGCACTGAAGCTTTCTTT

clone_size: NA
v_call: TRBV7-9
j_call: TRBJ1-6
d_call: NA
cdr3_aa: CASSLGHAGGNSPLHF
cdr3_nt: TGTGCCAGCAGCCTAGGGCATGCCGGGGGTAATTCACCCCTCCACTTT

clone_size: NA
v_call: TRBV7-9
j_call: TRBJ1-1
d_call: NA
cdr3_aa: CASSLVDLGDTEAFF
cdr3_nt: TGTGCCAGCAGCTTAGTGGACCTCGGGGACACTGAAGCTTTCTTT

clone_size: NA
v_call: TRBV30
j_call: TRBJ1-6
d_call: NA
cdr3_aa: CAWSVGAGVNSPLHF
cdr3_nt: TGTGCCTGGAGTGTAGGGGCAGGGGTTAATTCACCCCTCCACTTT

clone_size: NA
v_call: TRBV7-9
j_call: TRBJ2-7
d_call: NA
cdr3_aa: CASSSPTEPIGYEQYF
cdr3_nt: TGTGCCAGCAGCTCCCCGACAGAGCCCATAGGCTACGAGCAGTACTTC

clone_size: NA
v_call: TRBV2
j_call: TRBJ2-4
d_call: NA
cdr3_aa: CASSRAGVKNIQYF
cdr3_nt: TGTGCCAGCAGTAGAGCAGGTGTAAAAAACATTCAGTACTTC

clone_size: few
v_call: TRBV9
j_call: TRBJ2-3
d_call: TRBD2
cdr3_aa: CASSGLAGGITDTQYF
cdr3_nt: TGTGCCAGCAGCGGACTAGCGGGCGGAATCACAGATACGCAGTATTTT

clone_size: NA
v_call: TRBV6-1
j_call: TRBJ2-7
d_call: NA
cdr3_aa: CASRGIYEQYF
cdr3_nt: TGTGCCAGCAGGGGGATTTACGAGCAGTACTTC

clone_size: NA
v_call: TRBV10-3
j_call: TRBJ2-2
d_call: NA
cdr3_aa: CAISESIYAGELFF
cdr3_nt: TGTGCCATCAGTGAGTCGATCTACGCCGGGGAGCTGTTTTTT

clone_size: NA
v_call: TRBV13
j_call: TRBJ2-7
d_call: TRBD1
cdr3_aa: CASSIGPGQGQYF
cdr3_nt: TGTGCCAGCAGCATTGGGCCTGGACAGGGGCAGTACTTC

clone_size: NA
v_call: TRBV5-5
j_call: TRBJ1-2
d_call: NA
cdr3_aa: CASSLGQGDGYTF
cdr3_nt: TGTGCCAGCAGCTTGGGCCAAGGCGATGGCTACACCTTC

clone_size: NA
v_call: TRBV30
j_call: TRBJ1-2
d_call: NA
cdr3_aa: CAWSLDTEYGYTF
cdr3_nt: TGTGCCTGGAGCCTTGACACGGAGTATGGCTACACCTTC

clone_size: NA
v_call: TRBV7-6
j_call: TRBJ2-7
d_call: NA
cdr3_aa: CASSSRDQSYEQYF
cdr3_nt: TGTGCCAGCAGTTCCCGGGACCAATCCTACGAGCAGTACTTC

clone_size: once
v_call: TRBV5-1
j_call: TRBJ1-5
d_call: NA
cdr3_aa: CASSLEGDGYQPQHF
cdr3_nt: TGCGCCAGCAGCTTGGAAGGGGACGGATATCAGCCCCAGCATTTT

clone_size: NA
v_call: TRBV5-1
j_call: TRBJ2-7
d_call: NA
cdr3_aa: CASSLTRDYEQYF
cdr3_nt: TGCGCCAGCAGCTTAACTAGGGACTACGAGCAGTACTTC

clone_size: once
v_call: TRBV9
j_call: TRBJ2-2
d_call: NA
cdr3_aa: CASSQGLYTGELFF
cdr3_nt: TGTGCCAGCAGCCAGGGACTCTACACCGGGGAGCTGTTTTTT

clone_size: NA
v_call: TRBV9
j_call: TRBJ2-5
d_call: TRBD2
cdr3_aa: CASSVEGAGVQETQYF
cdr3_nt: TGTGCCAGCAGCGTAGAGGGAGCGGGGGTCCAAGAGACCCAGTACTTC